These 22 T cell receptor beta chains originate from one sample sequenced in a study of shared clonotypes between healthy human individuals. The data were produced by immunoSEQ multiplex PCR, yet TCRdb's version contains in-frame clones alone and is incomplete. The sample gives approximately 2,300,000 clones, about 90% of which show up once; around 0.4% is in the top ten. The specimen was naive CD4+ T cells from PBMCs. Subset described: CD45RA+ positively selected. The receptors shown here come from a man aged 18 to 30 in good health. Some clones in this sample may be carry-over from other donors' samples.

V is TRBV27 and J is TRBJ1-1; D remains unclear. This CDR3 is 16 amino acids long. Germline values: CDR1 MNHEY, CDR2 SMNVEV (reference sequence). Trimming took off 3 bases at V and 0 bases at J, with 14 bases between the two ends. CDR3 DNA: TGTGCCAGCAGTTTGTCGGGAGAAGGGATGAACACTGAAGCTTTCTTT. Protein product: CASSLSGEGMNTEAFF.

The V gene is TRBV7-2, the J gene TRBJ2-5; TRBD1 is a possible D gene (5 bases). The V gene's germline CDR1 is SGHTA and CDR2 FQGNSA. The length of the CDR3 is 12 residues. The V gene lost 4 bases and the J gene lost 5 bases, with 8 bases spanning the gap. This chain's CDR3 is CASSSGWETQYF. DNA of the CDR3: TGTGCCAGCAGCTCAGGGTGGGAGACCCAGTACTTC. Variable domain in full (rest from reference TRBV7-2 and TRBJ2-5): GAGVSQSPSNKVTEKGKDVELRCDPISGHTALYWYRQSLGQGLEFLIYFQGNSAPDKSGLPSDRFSAERTGGSVSTLTIQRTQQEDSAVYLCASSSGWETQYFGPGTRLLVL.

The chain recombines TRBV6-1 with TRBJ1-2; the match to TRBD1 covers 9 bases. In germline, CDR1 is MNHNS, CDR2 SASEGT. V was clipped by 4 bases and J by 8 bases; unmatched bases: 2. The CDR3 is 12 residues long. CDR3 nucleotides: TGTGCCAGCAGTGTCGGGACAGGGGGCTACACCTTC. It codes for CASSVGTGGYTF.

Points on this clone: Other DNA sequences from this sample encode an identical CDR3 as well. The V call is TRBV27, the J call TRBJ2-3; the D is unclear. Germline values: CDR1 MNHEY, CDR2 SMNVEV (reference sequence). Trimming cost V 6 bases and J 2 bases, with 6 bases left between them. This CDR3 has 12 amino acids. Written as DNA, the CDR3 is TGTGCCAGCAGCGGTCTCACAGATACGCAGTATTTT. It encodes CASSGLTDTQYF.

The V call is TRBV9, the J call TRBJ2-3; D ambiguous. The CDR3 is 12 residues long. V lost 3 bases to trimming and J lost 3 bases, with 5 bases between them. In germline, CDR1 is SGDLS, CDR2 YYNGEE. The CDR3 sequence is CASSGATDTQYF. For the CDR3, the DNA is TGTGCCAGCAGCGGAGCGACAGATACGCAGTATTTT. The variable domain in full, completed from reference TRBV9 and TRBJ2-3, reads DSGVTQTPKHLITATGQRVTLRCSPRSGDLSVYWYQQSLDQGLQFLIQYYNGEERAKGNILERFSAQQFPDLHSELNLSSLELGDSALYFCASSGATDTQYFGPGTRLTVL.

The CDR3 DNA reads TGTGCCAGCAGCCCATCGGGGGGAGTTGAAAAACTGTTTTTT. Its protein product is CASSPSGGVEKLFF. V and J are TRBV7-9 and TRBJ1-4, with D possibly being TRBD1 (5 bases). With 5 bases removed from V and 7 bases from J, the gap between germline ends came to 14 bases. The CDR3 covers 14 residues. CDR1 and CDR2 from the germline V gene are SEHNR and FQNEAQ (reference sequence).

CDR3 nucleotide sequence: TGTGCCAGCAGCTTTGGGGGGCCCCAAGAGACCCAGTACTTC. Protein product: CASSFGGPQETQYF. V and J are TRBV5-4 and TRBJ2-5; TRBD1 or TRBD2 may be the D gene (6 bases each). Germline V gives CDR1 SGHNT, CDR2 YYREEE (reference sequence). Trimming left V 2 bases short and J 1 base short, with 9 bases between. CDR3 size: 14 residues. Supplemented by reference TRBV5-4 and TRBJ2-5, the full variable domain reads ETGVTQSPTHLIKTRGQQVTLRCSSQSGHNTVSWYQQALGQGPQFIFQYYREEENGRGNFPPRFSGLQFPNYSSELNVNALELDDSALYLCASSFGGPQETQYFGPGTRLLVL.

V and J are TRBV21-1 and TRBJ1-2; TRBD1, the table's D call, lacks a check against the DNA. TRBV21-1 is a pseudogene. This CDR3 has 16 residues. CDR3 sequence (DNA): TGTGCCAGCAGCCTACCGGGACAGGGGCCTAACTATGGCTACACCTTC. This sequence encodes CASSLPGQGPNYGYTF.

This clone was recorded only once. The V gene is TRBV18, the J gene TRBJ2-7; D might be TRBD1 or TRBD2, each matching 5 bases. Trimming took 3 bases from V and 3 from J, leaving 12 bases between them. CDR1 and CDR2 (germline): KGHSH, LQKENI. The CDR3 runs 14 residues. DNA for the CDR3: TGTGCCAGCTCACCGGGGACGGGGCACTACGAGCAGTACTTC. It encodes CASSPGTGHYEQYF.

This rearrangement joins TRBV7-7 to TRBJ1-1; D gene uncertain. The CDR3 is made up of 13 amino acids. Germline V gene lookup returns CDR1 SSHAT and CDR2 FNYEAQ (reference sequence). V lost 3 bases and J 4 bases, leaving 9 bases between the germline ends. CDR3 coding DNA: TGTGCCAGCAGCTTTAGTGACGGCACTGAAGCTTTCTTT. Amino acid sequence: CASSFSDGTEAFF.

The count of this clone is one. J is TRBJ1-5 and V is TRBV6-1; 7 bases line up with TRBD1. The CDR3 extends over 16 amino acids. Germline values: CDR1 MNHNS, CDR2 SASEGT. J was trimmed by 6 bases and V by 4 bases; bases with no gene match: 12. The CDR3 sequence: CASSADSTGKRQPQHF. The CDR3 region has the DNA TGTGCCAGCAGTGCCGACTCGACAGGGAAACGTCAGCCCCAGCATTTT.

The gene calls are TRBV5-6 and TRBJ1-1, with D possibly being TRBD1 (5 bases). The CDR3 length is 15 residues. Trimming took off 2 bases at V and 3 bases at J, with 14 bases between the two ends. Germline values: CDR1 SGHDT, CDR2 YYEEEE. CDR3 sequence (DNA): TGTGCCAGCAGCTTATTGGACACAAGTTACACTGAAGCTTTCTTT. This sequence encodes CASSLLDTSYTEAFF.

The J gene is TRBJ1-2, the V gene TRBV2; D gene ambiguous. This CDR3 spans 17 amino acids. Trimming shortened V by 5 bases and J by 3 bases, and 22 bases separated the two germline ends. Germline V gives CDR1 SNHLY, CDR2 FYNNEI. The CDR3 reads CASSFAEFRDSYYGYTF. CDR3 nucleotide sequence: TGTGCCAGCAGTTTTGCGGAATTCCGCGATTCGTACTATGGCTACACCTTC.

The CDR3 loop reads CASSPYSGTQTNYGYTF. In DNA, the CDR3 is TGTGCCAGCTCACCTTACTCCGGGACTCAAACTAACTATGGCTACACCTTC. The chain is built from TRBV18 and TRBJ1-2; possible D gene TRBD1, 5 bases. The CDR3 runs 17 residues. Trimming shortened V by 3 bases and J by 0 bases, and 17 bases separated the two germline ends. The germline V gene has CDR1 KGHSH and CDR2 LQKENI.

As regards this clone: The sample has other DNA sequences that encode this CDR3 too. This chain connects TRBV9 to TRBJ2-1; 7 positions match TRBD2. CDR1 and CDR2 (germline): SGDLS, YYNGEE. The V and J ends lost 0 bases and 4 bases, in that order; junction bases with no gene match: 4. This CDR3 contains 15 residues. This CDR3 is CASSVVPSGYNEQFF. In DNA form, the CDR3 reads TGTGCCAGCAGCGTAGTGCCTAGCGGATACAATGAGCAGTTCTTC.

The CDR3 reads CASSQQAKRWDNEQFF. CDR3 coding DNA: TGTGCCAGCAGCCAACAGGCCAAGCGTTGGGACAATGAGCAGTTCTTC. The chain has TRBV14 and TRBJ2-1, with D unresolved. Trimming cost V 2 bases and J 5 bases, with 16 bases left between them. Germline V gene sequence: CDR1 SGHDN, CDR2 FVKESK. The CDR3 totals 16 residues.

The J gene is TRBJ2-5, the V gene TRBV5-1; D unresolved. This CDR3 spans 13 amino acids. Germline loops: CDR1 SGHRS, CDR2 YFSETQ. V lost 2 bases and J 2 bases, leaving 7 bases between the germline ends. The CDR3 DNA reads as TGCGCCAGCAGCTTCCGTTTTCAAGAGACCCAGTACTTC. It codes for CASSFRFQETQYF.

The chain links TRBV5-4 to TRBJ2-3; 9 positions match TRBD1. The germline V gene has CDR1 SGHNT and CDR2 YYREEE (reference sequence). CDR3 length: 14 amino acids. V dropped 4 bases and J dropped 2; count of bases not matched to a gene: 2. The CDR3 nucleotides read TGTGCCAGCAGCAGGACAGGGGTCACAGATACGCAGTATTTT. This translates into CASSRTGVTDTQYF.

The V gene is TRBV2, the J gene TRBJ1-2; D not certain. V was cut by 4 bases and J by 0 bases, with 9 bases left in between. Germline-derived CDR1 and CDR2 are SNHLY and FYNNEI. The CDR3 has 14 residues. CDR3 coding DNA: TGTGCCAGCAGTGTGGAGCCCTCTAACTATGGCTACACCTTC. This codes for CASSVEPSNYGYTF.

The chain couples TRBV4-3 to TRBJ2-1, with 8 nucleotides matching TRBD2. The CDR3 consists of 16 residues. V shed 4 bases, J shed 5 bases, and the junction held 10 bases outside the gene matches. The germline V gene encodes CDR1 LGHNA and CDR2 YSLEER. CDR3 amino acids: CASSLGGGGSDNEQFF. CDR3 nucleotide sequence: TGCGCCAGCAGCCTCGGGGGGGGCGGGAGTGACAATGAGCAGTTCTTC.

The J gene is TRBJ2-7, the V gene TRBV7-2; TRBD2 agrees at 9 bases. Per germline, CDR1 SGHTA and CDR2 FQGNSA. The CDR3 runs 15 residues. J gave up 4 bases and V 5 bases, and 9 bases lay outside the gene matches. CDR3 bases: TGTGCCAGCAGCCTGGGGCGGGAGGGCCAATACGAGCAGTACTTC. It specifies CASSLGREGQYEQYF.

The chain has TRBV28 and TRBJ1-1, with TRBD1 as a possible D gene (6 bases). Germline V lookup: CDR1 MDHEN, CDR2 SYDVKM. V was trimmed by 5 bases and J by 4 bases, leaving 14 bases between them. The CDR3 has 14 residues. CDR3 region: CASSLPTGRTEAFF. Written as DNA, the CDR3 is TGTGCCAGCAGTCTCCCGACAGGTCGCACTGAAGCTTTCTTT.